This is a list of T cell receptor beta chains from one sample in a study of T cell clones after liver transplantation. The assay was immunoSEQ multiplex PCR, and TCRdb's table has in-frame clones only and misses some. The sample has over 14,000 clones; 82% are singletons. The sample here was CD8+ T cells from blood, taken approximately 50 months after liver transplant. These receptors were obtained from a human patient who received a liver transplant. Some T cells may arise from the graft donor. CDR3s leave out the opening cysteine and the closing phenylalanine or tryptophan. Each record gives: D gene, clone size, J gene, V gene, CDR3 length, CDR3 protein. The D gene is left open where the match is weak. A clone size is listed for some rows: how often the clone was seen (once, few, many), or a class if it is expanded.

- | large | TRBJ1-5 | TRBV27 | 12 | ASSPGTINQPQH
- | - | TRBJ2-2 | TRBV4-3 | 15 | ASSPEGGLSSTGELF
TRBD2 | - | TRBJ2-7 | TRBV5-1 | 14 | ASSLYFSSGRHEQY
- | - | TRBJ1-1 | TRBV4-2 | 11 | ASSVWGGTEAF
TRBD1 | - | TRBJ2-7 | TRBV5-5 | 12 | ASSLVQGVNEQY
- | - | TRBJ2-3 | TRBV6-4 | 12 | ASSDQGRADTQY
- | - | TRBJ2-5 | TRBV27 | 13 | ASSLAGSYGGTQY
- | - | TRBJ2-7 | TRBV7-9 | 11 | AGEIKGLYEQY
TRBD1 | - | TRBJ2-7 | TRBV27 | 12 | ASSSGTGGYEQY
- | - | TRBJ2-7 | TRBV5-1 | 13 | ASSLAPAWGNEQY
TRBD2 | few | TRBJ2-1 | TRBV27 | 13 | ASSLEGTSANEQF
TRBD2 | - | TRBJ2-5 | TRBV5-1 | 14 | ASSSDLLADQETQY
- | - | TRBJ2-7 | TRBV11-1 | 9 | ASSPGTTMY
- | - | TRBJ2-3 | TRBV7-8 | 14 | ASSLQGSISTDTQY
TRBD1 | large | TRBJ1-1 | TRBV7-3 | 13 | ASSLTTGGTTEAF
- | - | TRBJ2-3 | TRBV2 | 11 | ASLTSPQDTQY
- | - | TRBJ2-7 | TRBV9 | 10 | ASSAQGYEQY
- | - | TRBJ1-1 | TRBV25-1 | 12 | ASSEFGGNTEAF
TRBD2 | - | TRBJ2-7 | TRBV9 | 13 | ASSPQTSGSYEQY
TRBD2 | - | TRBJ2-3 | TRBV4-1 | 15 | ASSQEGASGRADTQY
- | - | TRBJ1-2 | TRBV5-1 | 10 | ASSFDSSDYT
TRBD1 | once | TRBJ1-3 | TRBV7-9 | 8 | ASSNSGTD
TRBD2 | - | TRBJ2-2 | TRBV27 | 14 | ASSFPGLAGIGELF
TRBD2 | - | TRBJ2-7 | TRBV11-2 | 16 | ASSPLGIAGAPSYEQY
- | - | TRBJ2-7 | TRBV28 | 14 | ASSLLSASPLYEQY
- | once | TRBJ2-7 | TRBV6-5 | 12 | ASSYAGSGYEQY
- | - | TRBJ1-2 | TRBV2 | 11 | ASSEVPTRGYT
TRBD1 | - | TRBJ1-5 | TRBV5-6 | 11 | ASSFGPGGPQH
TRBD2 | - | TRBJ2-1 | TRBV7-7 | 14 | ASSRSGAASYNEQF